These 15 T cell receptor beta chains were all obtained from the same sample, sequenced in a study of blood T cell repertoires in COVID-19. The repertoire was sequenced with immunoSEQ multiplex PCR; TCRdb's copy has only in-frame clones and lacks some. Here the sample spans almost 250,000 clones, almost 85% being singletons. Sequencing input: PBMCs or T cells enriched from blood (not recorded which). The source is a woman in her 50s with acute COVID-19.

The rearrangement links TRBV25-1 to TRBJ1-2; no firm D call. Trimming pared 1 base from V and 2 bases from J, leaving 11 bases between. The CDR3 runs 15 residues. CDR1 and CDR2 from the germline V gene are MGHDK and SYGVNS. The CDR3 DNA reads TGTGCCAGCAGTGAATGGGTGGGCTTGAACTATGGCTACACCTTC. This translates into CASSEWVGLNYGYTF.

The chain links TRBV6-5 to TRBJ2-1, with a possible D match to TRBD1 (6 bases). The germline V gene encodes CDR1 MNHEY and CDR2 SVGAGI. V dropped 8 bases and J dropped 7 bases, with 15 bases sitting between them. The CDR3 is 13 residues long. This CDR3 is CASASTGWNEQFF. CDR3 DNA: TGTGCCAGCGCTTCGACAGGTTGGAATGAGCAGTTCTTC.

The J gene is TRBJ1-2, the V gene TRBV3-1 (or the pseudogene TRBV3-2); the D is unclear. V lost 4 bases to trimming and J lost 4 bases, with 19 bases between them. This CDR3 is 16 amino acids long. CDR1 and CDR2 from the germline V gene are LGHDT and YNNKEL (reference sequence). Here the CDR3 DNA reads TGTGCCAGCAGCCGCCACAAGGGCGGACTACTCTATGGCTACACCTTC. Its protein product is CASSRHKGGLLYGYTF.

This clone was found a few times. The chain has TRBV4-3 and TRBJ1-2; 7 positions agree with TRBD1. CDR3 size: 14 residues. J gave up 4 bases and V 2 bases, and 4 bases lay outside the gene matches. The germline V gene has CDR1 LGHNA and CDR2 YSLEER. DNA of the CDR3: TGCGCCAGCAGCCAACGACAGGGAATCTATGGCTACACCTTC. This translates into CASSQRQGIYGYTF.

This sequence joins TRBV6-2 or TRBV6-3 and TRBJ1-1, with D possibly matching TRBD1 (6 bases). From germline, CDR1 is MNHEY and CDR2 SVGEGT. This CDR3 region has 15 residues. V lost 7 bases, J lost 0 bases, and 15 bases lay in between. The CDR3 region has the DNA TGTGCCAGCACCCCGGGGGCAGGGATGAACACTGAAGCTTTCTTT. Protein sequence: CASTPGAGMNTEAFF.

V and J are TRBV6-2 or TRBV6-3 and TRBJ1-4, with D tentatively TRBD1 (5 bases). Trimming pared 4 bases from V and 0 bases from J, leaving 21 bases between. Germline assignment: CDR1 MNHEY and CDR2 SVGEGT. The CDR3 runs to 19 residues. The CDR3 spells CASSSLPRDSSATNEKLFF. The CDR3 nucleotides read TGTGCCAGCAGTTCCCTACCCCGGGACTCTTCTGCAACTAATGAAAAACTGTTTTTT.

This rearrangement joins TRBV5-1 to TRBJ1-6; D is uncertain. The CDR3 has 17 residues. CDR1 is SGHRS and CDR2 is YFSETQ in the germline V gene. Trimming stripped 0 bases from V and 2 bases from J, with 12 bases between. CDR3: CASSLGLSGTYNSPLHF. The DNA for the CDR3 is TGCGCCAGCAGCTTGGGTCTCTCGGGAACCTATAATTCACCCCTCCACTTT.

The chain employs TRBV6-5 and TRBJ2-7; 8 positions match TRBD2. V shed 2 bases, J shed 5 bases, and the junction held 8 bases outside the gene matches. The CDR3 sequence is 15 residues long. From germline, CDR1 is MNHEY and CDR2 SVGAGI. The CDR3 DNA follows: TGTGCCAGCAGTTACCCCGGGGGGGCCCCAGACGAGCAGTACTTC. This gives the protein CASSYPGGAPDEQYF.

This clone has only a few counts. The chain links TRBV13 to TRBJ1-1, with 7 bases matching TRBD1. The CDR3 extends over 13 amino acids. The V gene end was trimmed by 6 bases and the J gene end by 6 bases; junction bases not matched to a gene: 7. Germline CDR1 is PRHDT and CDR2 is FYEKMQ (reference sequence). The CDR3 region is CASSLTGTSEAFF. The CDR3 DNA reads TGTGCCAGCAGTCTGACAGGGACCTCTGAAGCTTTCTTT.

This chain connects TRBV2 to TRBJ1-1; D gene ambiguous. There are 10 residues in the CDR3. Trimming took off 8 bases at V and 12 bases at J, with 13 bases between the two ends. Germline assignment: CDR1 SNHLY and CDR2 FYNNEI. The chain's CDR3 is CASGTVVPFF. For the CDR3, the DNA is TGTGCCAGCGGAACAGTCGTTCCTTTCTTT.

This rearrangement joins TRBV7-9 to TRBJ1-5; no reliable D call. CDR3 length: 14 amino acids. In germline, CDR1 is SEHNR, CDR2 FQNEAQ (reference sequence). The V end was cut by 5 bases, the J end by 6 bases, with 14 bases between. The CDR3 is CASSMDYRPQPQHF. CDR3 nucleotide sequence: TGTGCCAGCAGCATGGACTATCGTCCTCAGCCCCAGCATTTT.

This chain joins TRBV7-2 and TRBJ2-4; D may be TRBD2 (5 bases). CDR3 length: 14 amino acids. Germline values: CDR1 SGHTA, CDR2 FQGNSA. V was trimmed by 7 bases and J by 2 bases, leaving 12 bases between them. CDR3 in DNA: TGTGCCAGCAAAGAGGACGGGACCAAAAACATTCAGTACTTC. This sequence encodes CASKEDGTKNIQYF.

J is TRBJ1-1 and V is TRBV10-1; D remains unclear. This CDR3 contains 13 residues. The germline V gene has CDR1 WNHNN and CDR2 SYGVQD (reference sequence). V lost 7 bases to trimming and J lost 1 base, with 10 bases between them. CDR3 protein: CASKGDGNTEAFF. The CDR3 DNA follows: TGCGCCAGCAAAGGAGACGGGAACACTGAAGCTTTCTTT.

This sequence joins TRBV7-9 and TRBJ2-2; possibly TRBD1 for D (6 bases). The CDR3 loop spans 17 amino acids. Germline CDR1 SEHNR, CDR2 FQNEAQ (reference sequence). V lost 2 bases to trimming and J lost 4 bases, with 17 bases between them. Written as DNA, the CDR3 is TGTGCCAGCAGCTTAAATCCCAGGGGCCGGGGCACCGGGGAGCTGTTTTTT. This encodes CASSLNPRGRGTGELFF.

The V call is TRBV3-1 (or the pseudogene TRBV3-2), the J call TRBJ1-2; weak D call: TRBD1 (5 bases). In germline, CDR1 is LGHDT, CDR2 YNNKEL (reference sequence). The ends were cut back, 6 bases at V and 8 bases at J, with 22 bases in the middle. This CDR3 is built from 15 residues. This chain's CDR3 is CASRQASVGSIGYTF. CDR3 sequence (DNA): TGTGCCAGCAGACAGGCTTCCGTAGGATCAATCGGCTACACCTTC.